This T cell receptor (beta chain) appears in the sequencing data of a study of CD8+ T cells in alopecia areata. Study outcomes and limitations: The study found tofacitinib significantly decreased scalp clonality and expanded CD8+ clones among the top 100.

The CDR3 length is 14 residues. Germline CDR1 and CDR2: GTSNPN and SVGIG (reference sequence). Deletions cut 6 bases from V and 2 bases from J, with 14 bases between. To note about this clone: Its specificity is not known.

Extracted RNA was reverse transcribed, and the resulting cDNA served as sequencing template. The table came from immunoSEQ multiplex PCR; TCRdb's copy has only in-frame clones and leaves some out. The table lists 250,000 to 350,000 clones, about 62% of them singletons, with 0.93% in the top ten. Specified treatment: oral pan-JAK inhibitor, 5-10 mg twice daily. The starting material was CD4+ T cells sorted from blood, obtained around week 53, from a patient treated with tofacitinib. The J gene is TRBJ1-3, the V gene TRBV30; D gene unclear. This receptor was obtained from a human donor with alopecia areata. The CDR3: CACQPGRAGNTIYF. DNA for the CDR3: TGTGCCTGCCAGCCCGGCCGAGCTGGAAACACCATATATTTT.